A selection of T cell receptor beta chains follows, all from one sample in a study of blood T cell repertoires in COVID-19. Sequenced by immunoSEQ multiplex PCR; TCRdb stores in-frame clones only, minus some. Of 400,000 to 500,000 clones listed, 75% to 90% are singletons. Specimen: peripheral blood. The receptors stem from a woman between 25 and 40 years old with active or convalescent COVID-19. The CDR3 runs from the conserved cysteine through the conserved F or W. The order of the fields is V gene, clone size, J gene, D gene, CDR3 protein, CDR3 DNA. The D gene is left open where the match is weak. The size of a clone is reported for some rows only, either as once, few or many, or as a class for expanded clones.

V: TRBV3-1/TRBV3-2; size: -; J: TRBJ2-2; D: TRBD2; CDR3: CASSQGTSGNTGELFF; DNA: TGTGCCAGCAGCCAAGGGACTAGCGGGAACACCGGGGAGCTGTTTTTT
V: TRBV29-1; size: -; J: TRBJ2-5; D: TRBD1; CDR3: CSVEDPGQGQETQYF; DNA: TGCAGCGTTGAAGATCCCGGACAGGGCCAAGAGACCCAGTACTTC
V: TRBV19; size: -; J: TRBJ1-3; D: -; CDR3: CASSITTGTGNTIYF; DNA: TGTGCCAGTAGTATTACAACAGGGACTGGAAACACCATATATTTT
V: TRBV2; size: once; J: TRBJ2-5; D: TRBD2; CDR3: CASSQGVAGGQETQYF; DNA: TGTGCCAGCAGCCAAGGGGTAGCGGGGGGGCAAGAGACCCAGTACTTC
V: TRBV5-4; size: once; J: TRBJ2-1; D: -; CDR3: CASSSTVNNEQFF; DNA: TGTGCCAGCAGCTCGACAGTTAACAATGAGCAGTTCTTC
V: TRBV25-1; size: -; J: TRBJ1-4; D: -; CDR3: CASGTGGVEKLFF; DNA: TGTGCCTCTGGGACTGGCGGGGTGGAAAAACTGTTTTTT
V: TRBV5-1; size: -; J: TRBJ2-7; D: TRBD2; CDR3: CASSPEGLAISEQYF; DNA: TGCGCCAGCAGCCCGGAGGGACTAGCCATCTCCGAGCAGTACTTC
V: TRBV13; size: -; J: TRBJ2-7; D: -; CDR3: CASSPGWQGGEQYF; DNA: TGTGCCAGCAGCCCCGGATGGCAGGGTGGCGAGCAGTACTTC
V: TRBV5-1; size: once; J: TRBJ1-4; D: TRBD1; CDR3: CASSGQGGYEKLFF; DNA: TGCGCCAGCAGTGGGCAAGGGGGCTACGAAAAACTGTTTTTT
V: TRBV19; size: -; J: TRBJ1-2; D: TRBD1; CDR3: CASIRMGTGTGYTF; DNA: TGTGCCAGTATCCGGATGGGGACAGGGACCGGCTACACCTTC
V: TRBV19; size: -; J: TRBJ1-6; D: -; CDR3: CASTKYQGKSPLHF; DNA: TGTGCCAGTACGAAGTACCAGGGCAAATCACCCCTCCACTTT
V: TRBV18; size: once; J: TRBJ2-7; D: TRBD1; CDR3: CASSRTGYSYEQYF; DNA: TGTGCCAGCTCGAGGACAGGGTATAGCTACGAGCAGTACTTC
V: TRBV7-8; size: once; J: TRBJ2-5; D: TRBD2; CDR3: CASSLALAGDQETQYF; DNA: TGTGCCAGCAGCTTAGCGCTAGCGGGGGACCAAGAGACCCAGTACTTC
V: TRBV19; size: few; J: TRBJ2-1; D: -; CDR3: CATGEWAAGQFF; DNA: TGTGCCACGGGGGAGTGGGCGGCTGGGCAGTTCTTC